This T cell receptor (beta chain) was captured in a study of spatial heterogeneity in lung cancer. TCRdb re-called the 5' RACE reads with MiXCR, one entry per CDR3 protein. The sample has some 120,000 distinct CDR3 sequences; more than 10% are singletons. Time point reported: blood at routine non-recurrence follow-up after resection. Sequencing of whole RNA from tumor, nontumor lung or frozen PBMC involved no sorting. The CDR3 loop spans 14 amino acids. Germline CDR1 and CDR2: SEHNR and FQNEAQ (reference sequence). V shed 5 bases, J shed 1 base, and the junction held 3 bases outside the gene matches. The clonotype originates from a male donor with early-stage non-small cell lung cancer. The sample was PBMCs, taken at follow-up. The genes are TRBV7-9 and TRBJ2-3, with 7 bases matching TRBD1. The CDR3 region is CASSIGQGTDTQYF. The DNA for the CDR3 is TGTGCCAGCAGCATCGGACAGGGCACAGATACGCAGTATTTT.